This TCR beta chain emerged from a study of monozygotic twins with inflammatory bowel disease. In the case of this clonotype: Its antigen remains unknown.

TCRdb re-called the 5' RACE reads; every CDR3 protein appears as one record, without DNA. Recorded for this sample: 350,000 to 550,000 distinct CDR3 sequences. CDR3 length: 13 amino acids. Per germline, CDR1 SGHDT and CDR2 YYEEEE. Study-level points and caveats: Lower sharing of clonotypes with other individuals was seen in IBD patients than in healthy twins. This was most marked in patients showing signs of disease activity.

The TCR was taken from a human donor with ulcerative colitis or Crohn's disease, or a healthy co-twin of an affected twin (not recorded which). The J gene is TRBJ2-1, the V gene TRBV5-6. The sequenced material came from blood. CDR3 in amino acids: CASSLPSYNEQFF.